A selection of T cell receptor beta chains follows, all from one sample in a study of regulatory T cells in long-lasting Graves disease. TCRdb reprocessed the multiplex PCR reads via MiXCR and lists one record per CDR3 protein. The data show about 400,000 distinct CDR3 sequences, more than 20% seen once. Sample: peripheral blood mononuclear cells (PBMCs), taken when the disease was refractory, from a patient treated with antithyroid drugs. The receptors were sampled from a female donor with Graves disease. Both conserved end residues are part of each CDR3. D genes are given only for firm matches. The size field is filled for only some rows; it gives once, few, many or a size class.

V gene,D gene,J gene,clone size,CDR3 protein,CDR3 DNA
TRBV19,-,TRBJ2-5,-,CATRPGGQETQYF,TGTGCCACCCGTCCTGGGGGTCAAGAGACCCAGTACTTC
TRBV20-1,TRBD1,TRBJ1-6,many,CSARGGTDHNSPLHF,TGCAGTGCTAGAGGTGGGACAGATCATAATTCACCCCTCCACTTT
TRBV20-1,-,TRBJ2-7,few,CSAADPGQTGPYEQYF,TGCAGTGCAGCCGATCCGGGACAAACGGGGCCTTACGAGCAGTACTTC
TRBV20-1,TRBD2,TRBJ2-7,-,CSAPTLVGLAVHYEQYF,TGCAGTGCGCCGACCTTAGTCGGACTAGCGGTCCACTACGAGCAGTACTTC
TRBV7-2,TRBD2,TRBJ2-7,many,CASSLGVAGGGEQYF,TGTGCCAGCAGCTTAGGTGTAGCGGGAGGAGGAGAGCAGTACTTC
TRBV6-5,-,TRBJ1-3,few,CASSYSPLASGNTIYF,TGTGCCAGCAGTTACTCCCCACTGGCCTCTGGAAACACCATATATTTT
TRBV7-3,-,TRBJ1-6,few,CASSLYQSEPLHF,TGTGCCAGCAGCTTATACCAAAGTGAACCCCTCCACTTT
TRBV7-2,-,TRBJ2-5,few,CASSPPGLTGIQETQYF,TGTGCCAGCAGCCCTCCGGGGCTGACAGGTATCCAAGAGACCCAGTACTTC
TRBV7-2,-,TRBJ2-4,few,CASSLEVRGPINIQYF,TGTGCCAGCAGCTTAGAGGTTAGGGGACCTATAAACATTCAGTACTTC
TRBV29-1,TRBD2,TRBJ2-7,few,CSVESGGGYEQYF,TGCAGCGTTGAATCGGGGGGGGGCTACGAGCAGTACTTC
TRBV19,-,TRBJ1-5,-,CASSTGREPYQPQHF,TGTGCCAGTAGTACCGGACGTGAGCCGTATCAGCCCCAGCATTTT
TRBV29-1,-,TRBJ2-1,-,CSVDREKGNEQFF,TGCAGCGTTGACCGGGAGAAAGGCAATGAGCAGTTCTTC
TRBV27,-,TRBJ1-1,many,CASKDPNTEAFF,TGCGCCAGCAAGGACCCGAACACTGAAGCTTTCTTT
TRBV7-8,TRBD1,TRBJ2-5,many,CASSLAGQGIRETQYF,TGTGCCAGCAGCTTAGCCGGACAGGGAATTCGAGAGACCCAGTACTTC
TRBV3-1,TRBD2,TRBJ2-7,many,CASSPRTSGTGVYEQYF,TGTGCCAGCAGCCCGCGGACTAGCGGGACCGGAGTCTACGAGCAGTACTTC
TRBV27,-,TRBJ2-7,-,CASSSWGHEQYF,TGTGCCAGCAGCTCTTGGGGACACGAGCAGTACTTC
TRBV10-3,-,TRBJ2-7,many,CAISESGMADTSYEQYF,TGTGCCATCAGTGAGTCGGGGATGGCAGATACCTCCTACGAGCAGTACTTC
TRBV20-1,TRBD2,TRBJ2-5,many,CSARGAGVDIQETQYF,TGCAGTGCTAGAGGAGCGGGAGTAGACATCCAAGAGACCCAGTACTTC
TRBV20-1,-,TRBJ1-3,few,CSARDPQSGNTIYF,TGCAGTGCTAGAGACCCACAGTCTGGAAACACCATATATTTT
TRBV12-3/TRBV12-4,-,TRBJ2-3,-,CASSPDRRGKYTQYF,TGTGCCAGCAGTCCCGATCGCAGGGGCAAGTATACGCAGTATTTT
TRBV19,TRBD2,TRBJ2-1,few,CASSWRGPNGRAYNEQFF,TGTGCCAGTAGTTGGAGAGGTCCTAACGGGAGGGCGTACAATGAGCAGTTCTTC
TRBV20-1,-,TRBJ2-3,-,CSASGRATYTQYF,TGCAGTGCTAGTGGCAGGGCTACGTATACGCAGTATTTT
TRBV7-2,TRBD1,TRBJ1-2,-,CASSYSQTGGGYTF,TGTGCCAGCAGCTATTCTCAGACAGGGGGCGGCTACACCTTC
TRBV27,TRBD2,TRBJ2-5,many,CASSQPGTSGSGETQYF,TGTGCCAGCAGTCAGCCCGGGACTAGCGGGAGCGGAGAGACCCAGTACTTC
TRBV24-1,-,TRBJ2-1,-,CATRDGYNEQFF,TGTGCCACCCGGGACGGCTACAATGAGCAGTTCTTC
TRBV6-1,-,TRBJ1-2,many,CASSNRNGGYTF,TGTGCCAGCAGCAACAGGAACGGGGGCTACACCTTC
TRBV5-4,TRBD1,TRBJ2-7,-,CASSPQGAHYEQYF,TGTGCCAGCAGCCCACAGGGGGCTCACTACGAGCAGTACTTC
TRBV28,TRBD2,TRBJ2-1,-,CASSLGTSIQNEQFF,TGTGCCAGCAGTCTTGGGACTAGTATTCAGAATGAGCAGTTCTTC
TRBV6-1,-,TRBJ1-1,many,CASSDPARGTEAFF,TGTGCCAGCAGTGATCCGGCCCGGGGCACTGAAGCTTTCTTT
TRBV6-9,-,TRBJ2-6,many,CASSSYSSGANVLTF,TGTGCCAGCAGTTCATATAGCTCTGGGGCCAACGTCCTGACTTTC
TRBV30,TRBD1,TRBJ1-2,-,CAWRGTGTGVGYTF,TGTGCCTGGAGGGGAACCGGGACAGGGGTTGGCTACACCTTC
TRBV27,TRBD1,TRBJ2-7,-,CASSFLTGTGIHEQYF,TGTGCCAGCAGTTTCCTCACCGGGACAGGGATCCACGAGCAGTACTTC
TRBV7-2,-,TRBJ2-7,many,CASSARKSSYEQYF,TGTGCCAGCAGCGCTCGCAAGAGCTCCTACGAGCAGTACTTC
TRBV11-2,-,TRBJ2-7,few,CASSLIPVGNEQYF,TGTGCCAGCAGCTTAATCCCAGTTGGGAACGAGCAGTACTTC
TRBV12-3/TRBV12-4,-,TRBJ2-7,many,CASSQTAGTLLVEQYF,TGTGCCAGCAGTCAGACCGCGGGGACCCTACTGGTCGAGCAGTACTTC
TRBV12-3/TRBV12-4,-,TRBJ2-7,-,CASSADRGALYEQYF,TGTGCCAGCAGTGCGGACAGAGGAGCACTCTACGAGCAGTACTTC
TRBV9,-,TRBJ2-1,-,CASSVVVGNEQFF,TGTGCCAGCAGCGTAGTGGTGGGCAATGAGCAGTTCTTC
TRBV6-1,-,TRBJ2-6,few,CASRLGFTGANVLTF,TGTGCCAGCAGGCTTGGTTTCACCGGGGCCAACGTCCTGACTTTC
TRBV5-1,-,TRBJ1-2,few,CASSLPRGGNNYGYTF,TGCGCCAGCAGCTTGCCGAGGGGGGGGAATAACTATGGCTACACCTTC
TRBV7-9,TRBD2,TRBJ2-7,many,CASSFGLAEYEQYF,TGTGCCAGCAGCTTCGGACTAGCGGAGTACGAGCAGTACTTC